A single sample is the source of the 30 T cell receptor beta chains below, sequenced in a study of OX40 agonist ivuxolimab in advanced cancers. The method was immunoSEQ multiplex PCR; TCRdb's version includes in-frame clones alone and lacks a portion of them. The repertoire holds around 80,000 clones, with around 87% as singletons. The input for sequencing was CD4+ or CD8+ T cells sorted from blood, taken in a trial of the OX40 agonist ivuxolimab. These receptors were collected from an adult with an advanced solid tumor such as melanoma, head and neck, liver or kidney cancer.

This chain connects TRBV6-6 to TRBJ2-7; TRBD1 agrees at 7 bases. After removal of 2 bases from V and 8 bases from J, the junction contained 3 bases not matched to a gene. The CDR3 loop spans 12 amino acids. The V gene's germline CDR1 is MNHNY and CDR2 SVGAGI (reference sequence). The CDR3 bases are TGTGCCAGCAGTTACGTCAGGGGGAAGCAGTACTTC. Translating it yields CASSYVRGKQYF.

The rearrangement uses TRBV4-3 and TRBJ2-1, with D unresolved. Germline loops: CDR1 LGHNA, CDR2 YSLEER. Trimming stripped 1 base from V and 2 bases from J, with 9 bases between. The CDR3 contains 15 residues. CDR3 in amino acids: CASSQGGVPYNEQFF. CDR3 in DNA: TGCGCCAGCAGCCAAGGGGGTGTGCCCTACAATGAGCAGTTCTTC.

This chain connects TRBV27 to TRBJ2-6; TRBD2 is a possible D gene (6 bases). Per germline, CDR1 MNHEY and CDR2 SMNVEV (reference sequence). The CDR3 consists of 16 residues. Trimming stripped 2 bases from V and 0 bases from J, with 8 bases between. The CDR3 spells CASSLRGSSGANVLTF. CDR3 nucleotide sequence: TGTGCCAGCAGTTTACGGGGGAGCTCTGGGGCCAACGTCCTGACTTTC.

V usage is TRBV29-1 and J usage is TRBJ1-1; 8 bases line up with TRBD1. CDR3 length equals 16 residues. Germline lookup yields CDR1 SQVTM and CDR2 ANQGSEA. V was pared by 3 bases and J by 1 base, with 10 bases of the junction left unmatched. DNA for the CDR3: TGCAGCGTTGATCGGGCAGGGGGCATCACGAACACTGAAGCTTTCTTT. This gives the protein CSVDRAGGITNTEAFF.

CDR3 in amino acids: CASSLARTGQGGYTF. The CDR3 DNA reads as TGTGCCAGCAGCTTAGCGAGGACAGGGCAAGGAGGCTACACCTTC. V and J are TRBV7-2 and TRBJ1-2, with 8 positions matching TRBD1. The CDR3 loop spans 15 amino acids. The V gene's germline CDR1 is SGHTA and CDR2 FQGNSA. V gave up 0 bases and J gave up 8 bases; unmatched junction bases: 8. Variable domain in full (rest from reference TRBV7-2 and TRBJ1-2): GAGVSQSPSNKVTEKGKDVELRCDPISGHTALYWYRQSLGQGLEFLIYFQGNSAPDKSGLPSDRFSAERTGGSVSTLTIQRTQQEDSAVYLCASSLARTGQGGYTFGSGTRLTVV.

The rearrangement joins TRBV5-1 to TRBJ2-1; 14 bases are a match to TRBD2. CDR3 size: 15 residues. Germline CDR1 is SGHRS and CDR2 is YFSETQ. Trimming took 4 bases from V and 7 from J; bases not matched to a gene: 4. The CDR3 sequence is CASSVGTSGSNEQFF. The CDR3 coding sequence is TGCGCCAGCAGCGTGGGGACTAGCGGGAGTAATGAGCAGTTCTTC.

V usage is TRBV6-5 and J usage is TRBJ2-7; 10 bases agree with TRBD1. Germline-derived CDR1 and CDR2 are MNHEY and SVGAGI. After removal of 6 bases from V and 4 bases from J, the junction contained 3 bases not matched to a gene. CDR3 size: 13 residues. This CDR3 is CASRGQGRYEQYF. For the CDR3, the DNA is TGTGCCAGCAGGGGACAGGGGAGGTACGAGCAGTACTTC.

Only a few counts were recorded for this clone. V usage is TRBV4-1 and J usage is TRBJ2-5; D gene ambiguous. CDR1 and CDR2 (germline): MGHRA, YSYEKL. The V end was cut by 4 bases, the J end by 6 bases, with 12 bases between. The CDR3 length is 13 residues. The CDR3 here is CASSPLDPKTQYF. Written as DNA, the CDR3 is TGCGCCAGCAGCCCATTGGACCCAAAGACCCAGTACTTC.

This chain links TRBV12-5 with TRBJ2-1, with 10 bases that match TRBD2. With V trimmed by 1 base and J by 0 bases, 21 bases remained unmatched. Germline V gene sequence: CDR1 LGHNT, CDR2 FRNRAP. This CDR3 spans 23 amino acids. CDR3 nucleotide sequence: TGTGCTAGTGGTTTGGGGAGACAGGGGTTTCTAGCGGGAGCCCCGAGCTCCTACAATGAGCAGTTCTTC. Its translation: CASGLGRQGFLAGAPSSYNEQFF.

This clone has only one observation. This chain connects TRBV6-5 to TRBJ1-4; D call uncertain. CDR1 MNHEY and CDR2 SVGAGI come from the germline V gene. The V end lost 8 bases, the J end lost 10 bases, and 14 bases lay between the germline ends. The CDR3 extends over 12 amino acids. CDR3 nucleotides: TGTGCCAGCTATGACGGATATGGAAAACTGTTTTTT. Protein: CASYDGYGKLFF.

The DNA for the CDR3 is TGTGCCAGCAGTTTAAACCCGACAGGGGGTCAGCCCCAGCATTTT. Translated: CASSLNPTGGQPQHF. This chain uses TRBV27 with TRBJ1-5, with 9 bases fitting TRBD1. J lost 6 bases, V lost 2 bases, and 5 bases had no gene match. The CDR3 is 15 amino acids. CDR1 and CDR2 (germline): MNHEY, SMNVEV (reference sequence).

The chain is built from TRBV25-1 and TRBJ2-1, with a weak D call TRBD1 (5 bases). The CDR3 totals 16 residues. Germline CDR1 reads MGHDK; CDR2 reads SYGVNS. With 2 bases removed from V and 2 bases from J, the gap between germline ends came to 13 bases. Written as DNA, the CDR3 is TGTGCCAGCAGTGAACTCACAGGTAAAGCCTACAATGAGCAGTTCTTC. Its translation: CASSELTGKAYNEQFF. Full variable domain (remainder filled in from reference TRBV25-1 and TRBJ2-1): EADIYQTPRYLVIGTGKKITLECSQTMGHDKMYWYQQDPGMELHLIHYSYGVNSTEKGDLSSESTVSRIRTEHFPLTLESARPSHTSQYLCASSELTGKAYNEQFFGPGTRLTVL.

This clone came up a few times. V is TRBV6-1 and J is TRBJ2-3, with TRBD2 identical over 10 bases. In germline, CDR1 is MNHNS, CDR2 SASEGT. With 2 bases clipped from V and 3 bases from J, the junction kept 2 bases outside the gene matches. CDR3 length: 15 residues. CDR3 DNA sequence: TGTGCCAGCAGTGAAATACTAGCGGGGACAGATACGCAGTATTTT. Its protein product is CASSEILAGTDTQYF.

In its sample, this clone was seen once. In the same sample, other DNA sequences code for this CDR3. The chain uses TRBV27 and TRBJ1-2; D is ambiguous. CDR1 is MNHEY and CDR2 is SMNVEV in the germline V gene (reference sequence). V dropped 0 bases and J dropped 5 bases, with 10 bases sitting between them. The CDR3 sequence is 14 residues long. CDR3 DNA: TGTGCCAGCAGTTTATCCGGAGGAGCTTATGGCTACACCTTC. Translation gives CASSLSGGAYGYTF.

The gene calls are TRBV28 and TRBJ1-5; D unclear. Germline lookup yields CDR1 MDHEN and CDR2 SYDVKM. The CDR3 loop spans 15 amino acids. Trimming cost V 8 bases and J 0 bases, with 14 bases left between them. The CDR3 is CASEVAQVSNQPQHF. For the CDR3, the DNA is TGTGCCAGCGAGGTGGCCCAGGTTAGCAATCAGCCCCAGCATTTT.

The chain links TRBV7-3 to TRBJ2-6, with 7 bases fitting TRBD1. CDR1 and CDR2 from the germline V gene are SGHTA and FQGTGA. Unmatched junction bases numbered 10, after V lost 6 bases and J lost 2 bases. CDR3 size: 17 residues. DNA of the CDR3: TGTGCCAGCAGTCCTACCCCCGGACAGGCTGGGGCCAACGTCCTGACTTTC. It translates to CASSPTPGQAGANVLTF.

The V call is TRBV4-1, the J call TRBJ1-3; a possible D gene is TRBD1 (5 bases). Germline V CDR1 and CDR2: MGHRA, YSYEKL. CDR3 length equals 16 residues. The V and J ends lost 0 bases and 0 bases respectively, with 9 bases between them. The CDR3 here is CASSQETAFSGNTIYF. CDR3 nucleotides: TGCGCCAGCAGCCAAGAGACAGCCTTCTCTGGAAACACCATATATTTT.

The genes are TRBV6-5 and TRBJ1-2; D possibly corresponds to TRBD1 (6 bases). There are 15 residues in the CDR3. Between the trimmed V and J ends, which lost 6 bases and 4 bases, there was a span of 18 bases. CDR1 and CDR2 from the germline V gene are MNHEY and SVGAGI. The CDR3 loop reads CASSGSQGFGYGYTF. The CDR3 region has the DNA TGTGCCAGCAGCGGATCCCAGGGGTTCGGCTATGGCTACACCTTC.

CDR3 residues: CASSEFPSGSIGELFF. CDR3 in DNA: TGTGCCAGCAGTGAGTTCCCTAGCGGGAGCATCGGGGAGCTGTTTTTT. The chain joins TRBV6-1 to TRBJ2-2; 10 positions match TRBD2. J was trimmed by 7 bases and V by 3 bases; bases with no gene match: 8. CDR3 size: 16 residues. CDR1 MNHNS and CDR2 SASEGT come from the germline V gene.

CDR3 DNA sequence: TGTGCCAGCAGTTCCACAGGGACTGGGGCCAACGTCCTGACTTTC. This codes for CASSSTGTGANVLTF. V is TRBV28 and J is TRBJ2-6; perhaps TRBD1 as D (6 bases). CDR3 length: 15 residues. Germline V gene sequence: CDR1 MDHEN, CDR2 SYDVKM. The germline V and J ends were trimmed by 4 bases and 2 bases, with 9 bases remaining between them.

The V and J genes are TRBV7-2 and TRBJ2-7, with D perhaps TRBD1 or TRBD2 (5 bases each). The V gene lost 5 bases and the J gene lost 0 bases, with 11 bases spanning the gap. The CDR3 is 14 amino acids. CDR1 and CDR2 from the germline V gene are SGHTA and FQGNSA. The CDR3 is CASSPWDRSYEQYF. Written as DNA, the CDR3 is TGTGCCAGCAGCCCCTGGGACCGCTCCTACGAGCAGTACTTC. Drawing the rest from reference TRBV7-2 and TRBJ2-7, the complete variable domain is GAGVSQSPSNKVTEKGKDVELRCDPISGHTALYWYRQSLGQGLEFLIYFQGNSAPDKSGLPSDRFSAERTGGSVSTLTIQRTQQEDSAVYLCASSPWDRSYEQYFGPGTRLTVT.

The V gene is TRBV7-9, the J gene TRBJ2-7, with D tentatively TRBD1 or TRBD2 (5 bases each). CDR1 SEHNR and CDR2 FQNEAQ come from the germline V gene (reference sequence). The CDR3 contains 15 residues. V was pared by 5 bases and J by 6 bases, with 20 bases between. CDR3 in DNA: TGTGCCAGCAGCCACAACCGGGACCTTTTATCCGAGCAGTACTTC. Its protein product is CASSHNRDLLSEQYF.

V gene TRBV7-2 combines with J gene TRBJ1-1; D unresolved. CDR3 length: 15 residues. The germline V gene has CDR1 SGHTA and CDR2 FQGNSA. The germline V and J ends were trimmed by 3 bases and 4 bases, with 15 bases remaining between them. The CDR3 is CASSFAVGQGTEAFF. As DNA, the CDR3 is TGTGCCAGCAGCTTCGCAGTGGGTCAAGGCACTGAAGCTTTCTTT.

CDR3 sequence reads: CASSQGLAGVRGTDTQYF. DNA of the CDR3: TGCGCCAGCAGCCAAGGGCTAGCGGGAGTTCGGGGCACAGATACGCAGTATTTT. The genes are TRBV4-1 and TRBJ2-3; TRBD2 agrees at 10 bases. V lost 1 base and J lost 1; bases outside the gene matches: 8. Per germline, CDR1 MGHRA and CDR2 YSYEKL. This CDR3 spans 18 amino acids.

This chain joins TRBV5-1 and TRBJ2-3, with D tentatively TRBD2 (6 bases). The V end lost 7 bases, the J end lost 0 bases, and 9 bases lay between the germline ends. The germline V gene has CDR1 SGHRS and CDR2 YFSETQ. This CDR3 is built from 13 residues. The CDR3, as DNA: TGCGCCAGCCGGCGGGGAAGCACAGATACGCAGTATTTT. Translated: CASRRGSTDTQYF.

The genes are TRBV7-6 and TRBJ2-7; 9 positions match TRBD1. Germline lookup yields CDR1 SGHVS and CDR2 FNYEAQ. V was pared by 5 bases and J by 4 bases, with 6 bases of the junction left unmatched. The CDR3 sequence is 14 residues long. In DNA form, the CDR3 reads TGTGCCAGCAGCCGCCAGACAGGGGGGTACGAGCAGTACTTC. Protein sequence: CASSRQTGGYEQYF.

The rearrangement uses TRBV7-9 and TRBJ2-5; 7 nucleotides agree with TRBD2. Germline trimming cut 0 bases from V and 2 bases from J; bases unmatched to any gene: 0. The CDR3 runs 14 residues. CDR1 is SEHNR, CDR2 FQNEAQ, per germline (reference sequence). The CDR3 coding sequence is TGTGCCAGCAGCTTAGCGGGGGGGCAAGAGACCCAGTACTTC. This codes for CASSLAGGQETQYF. Based on the CDR3 plus reference TRBV7-9 and TRBJ2-5, the full variable domain is DTGVSQNPRHKITKRGQNVTFRCDPISEHNRLYWYRQTLGQGPEFLTYFQNEAQLEKSRLLSDRFSAERPKGSFSTLEIQRTEQGDSAMYLCASSLAGGQETQYFGPGTRLLVL.

This clone was observed a single time. J is TRBJ1-2 and V is TRBV13; 8 nucleotides agree with TRBD1. Germline-derived CDR1 and CDR2 are PRHDT and FYEKMQ (reference sequence). Losses at the gene ends were 2 bases for V and 4 bases for J; bases not matched to a gene: 3. The CDR3 totals 14 residues. CDR3 nucleotides: TGTGCCAGCAGCTTAAACAGGGGGGTCTATGGCTACACCTTC. This codes for CASSLNRGVYGYTF.

The chain uses TRBV7-2 and TRBJ2-4; D might be TRBD1 or TRBD2, each matching 5 bases. V lost 4 bases to trimming and J lost 0 bases, with 16 bases between them. Germline V gene data show CDR1 as SGHTA and CDR2 as FQGNSA. The CDR3 consists of 17 residues. CDR3 DNA: TGTGCCAGCAGCTACGGGGCAGGATTGGCAGCCAAAAACATTCAGTACTTC. Amino acid sequence: CASSYGAGLAAKNIQYF.

This clone appeared a single time. The rearrangement links TRBV6-5 to TRBJ2-2, with D tentatively TRBD1 (5 bases). Germline assignment: CDR1 MNHEY and CDR2 SVGAGI. The germline V and J ends were trimmed by 2 bases and 4 bases, with 8 bases remaining between them. The length of the CDR3 is 14 residues. In nucleotides, the CDR3 is TGTGCCAGCAGTTACCGGACAACCACCGGGGAGCTGTTTTTT. This gives the protein CASSYRTTTGELFF.